Below, 16 T cell receptor beta chains from the same sample are listed, as sequenced in a study of CD8+CD57+ T cells in acquired aplastic anemia. Genomic DNA served as template for TCR beta VDJ and CDR3 profiling. Via MiXCR, TCRdb re-called the reads, giving one row per CDR3 protein. Here the sample spans around 400,000 distinct CDR3 sequences, 55% to 75% being singletons. The source material was sorted CD4+, CD8+, or CD8+CD57+ T cells (not recorded which) from PBMCs. The receptors come from a human donor in good health, serving as a control.

This clonotype was recorded at least ten times. CDR3 amino acids: CASSSQYARAWIYGYTF. The CDR3 nucleotides read TGTGCCAGCAGCTCCCAGTACGCGCGGGCGTGGATCTATGGCTACACCTTC. The chain combines TRBV7-2 with TRBJ1-2; unclear D gene. Germline CDR1 and CDR2: SGHTA and FQGNSA. With 4 bases removed from V and 4 bases from J, the gap between germline ends came to 22 bases. The length of the CDR3 is 17 residues. Based on the CDR3 plus reference TRBV7-2 and TRBJ1-2, the full variable domain is GAGVSQSPSNKVTEKGKDVELRCDPISGHTALYWYRQSLGQGLEFLIYFQGNSAPDKSGLPSDRFSAERTGGSVSTLTIQRTQQEDSAVYLCASSSQYARAWIYGYTFGSGTRLTVV.

Ten or more counts support this clonotype. The chain is built from TRBV19 and TRBJ2-6; D is unresolved. CDR1 and CDR2 (germline): LNHDA, SQIVND (reference sequence). The CDR3 spans 16 residues. The ends were cut back, 2 bases at V and 3 bases at J, with 11 bases in the middle. Written as DNA, the CDR3 is TGTGCCAGTAGTATAAGAAGGGCAGGTGGGGCCAACGTCCTGACTTTC. The encoded protein is CASSIRRAGGANVLTF.

The CDR3 sequence is CASSFAQGRDEQYF. CDR3 sequence (DNA): TGCGCCAGCAGCTTCGCCCAGGGCAGGGACGAGCAGTACTTC. This chain uses TRBV5-1 with TRBJ2-7; D is perhaps TRBD1 (5 bases). The CDR3 spans 14 residues. The V and J ends lost 2 bases and 5 bases respectively, with 14 bases between them. Germline lookup yields CDR1 SGHRS and CDR2 YFSETQ.

A note on this clonotype: The junction and the germline gene differ at one end; a read error may be behind it. The chain couples TRBV14 to TRBJ1-2; no clear D gene. In germline, CDR1 is SGHDN, CDR2 FVKESK. The CDR3 has 14 residues. CDR3 sequence: CASSLGSAEEVYTF. CDR3 DNA: TGCGCCAGCAGCCTGGGTTCGGCTGAGGAAGTCTACACCTTC.

About this clonotype itself: This may arise from a read error, as a much more abundant clone is one base away. V and J are TRBV13 and TRBJ1-1, with a possible D match to TRBD1 (5 bases). Germline V gives CDR1 PRHDT, CDR2 FYEKMQ (reference sequence). This CDR3 has 14 residues. The CDR3 spells CASSTETGVAEASF. CDR3 bases: TGCGCCAGCAGCACAGAAACGGGGGTGGCTGAAGCTTCCTTT.

V gene TRBV19 combines with J gene TRBJ2-1; 8 bases are shared with TRBD2. The V gene's germline CDR1 is LNHDA and CDR2 SQIVND (reference sequence). After removal of 9 bases from V and 1 base from J, the junction contained 14 bases not matched to a gene. CDR3 length: 17 residues. CDR3 sequence: CASSLARGGGSYNEQFF. CDR3 nucleotide sequence: TGTGCCAGCAGTTTAGCCAGAGGCGGGGGGTCCTACAATGAGCAGTTCTTC.

The V and J genes are TRBV7-2 and TRBJ2-1; D gene unclear. V gave up 3 bases and J gave up 6 bases, with 15 bases separating them. Germline V gene sequence: CDR1 SGHTA, CDR2 FQGNSA. This CDR3 region has 15 residues. The CDR3 DNA follows: TGTGCCAGCAGCTTGCAACTACCCCTTACCAATGAGCAGTTCTTC. Protein product: CASSLQLPLTNEQFF. Full variable domain (rest looked up from reference TRBV7-2 and TRBJ2-1): GAGVSQSPSNKVTEKGKDVELRCDPISGHTALYWYRQSLGQGLEFLIYFQGNSAPDKSGLPSDRFSAERTGGSVSTLTIQRTQQEDSAVYLCASSLQLPLTNEQFFGPGTRLTVL.

This clonotype has a single count. V usage is TRBV14 and J usage is TRBJ1-3; 7 positions match TRBD1. The CDR3 spans 14 residues. Germline lookup yields CDR1 SGHDN and CDR2 FVKESK. Trimming cost V 5 bases and J 14 bases; bases outside gene matches: 15. The CDR3 here is CASSVGGSGTKLYF. The CDR3 nucleotides read TGTGCCAGCAGCGTAGGGGGCTCTGGAACCAAGCTATATTTT.

The V gene is TRBV12-3 or TRBV12-4, the J gene TRBJ2-3, with D perhaps TRBD2 (5 bases). The CDR3 extends over 14 amino acids. The DNA for the CDR3 is TGTGCTAGTGGTTTGGACTTGTCGAGGGAAGCGCAGTATTTT. Protein: CASGLDLSREAQYF.

The chain has TRBV2 and TRBJ2-5; D gene ambiguous. Germline values: CDR1 SNHLY, CDR2 FYNNEI. The CDR3 is 13 amino acids. Trimming removed 3 bases from V and 5 bases from J, with 10 bases in between. The CDR3, as DNA: TGTGCCAGCAGTGACCCAGGAACGGAGACCCAGTACTTC. Translated, it gives CASSDPGTETQYF.

Regarding this clonotype: A much bigger clone sits one base away, suggesting this may be a read error. The J gene is TRBJ1-1, the V gene TRBV20-1; 10 nucleotides line up with TRBD1. There are 14 residues in the CDR3. Trimming took 4 bases from V and 5 from J; bases not matched to a gene: 7. In germline, CDR1 is DFQATT, CDR2 SNEGSKA (reference sequence). DNA for the CDR3: TGCAGTGCTAAGACAGGGGGCATGGGGACTGAAGCTTTCTTT. Its translation is CSAKTGGMGTEAFF.

Note on this clonotype: A read error may produce the germline difference seen at one junction end. The chain combines TRBV7-2 with TRBJ1-4; no definite D call. CDR1 and CDR2 (germline): SGHTA, FQGNSA. The CDR3 length is 15 residues. Written as DNA, the CDR3 is TGTGCCAGCAGTTTAGTGACGACCGGACGTGGGAAACTGTTTTTT. This sequence encodes CASSLVTTGRGKLFF.

In this sample, this clonotype turned up once. At one boundary the junction diverges from the germline segment, which might be a read error. The chain employs TRBV9 and TRBJ1-5; the D gene is possibly TRBD1 (5 bases). CDR1 and CDR2 from the germline V gene are SGDLS and YYNGEE. The CDR3 consists of 14 residues. CDR3 bases: TGTGCCAGCAGCGTAGGACAGAGGGGCTATGCCTACAATTTT. As protein: CASSVGQRGYAYNF.

This clonotype was found many times. The chain links TRBV20-1 to TRBJ2-7, with 12 bases lining up with TRBD2. Germline V lookup: CDR1 DFQATT, CDR2 SNEGSKA (reference sequence). V shed 5 bases and J 2 bases; nucleotides not matched to a gene: 10. The CDR3 is 16 amino acids. The CDR3 spells CSASKPLAGGAYEQYF. In nucleotides, the CDR3 is TGCAGTGCTTCTAAACCCCTAGCGGGGGGGGCCTACGAGCAGTACTTC.

About this clonotype: One end of the junction does not line up with germline, which may come from a read error. The V call is TRBV7-2, the J call TRBJ2-5; 7 nucleotides align to TRBD2. Looked up from germline, CDR1 is SGHTA and CDR2 is FQGNSA. This CDR3 is built from 14 residues. In nucleotides, the CDR3 is TGTGCCTGCAGTCCTAGCGGCGGGGTAGAGAAGCAGTTTTTC. It encodes CACSPSGGVEKQFF.

The genes are TRBV20-1 and TRBJ1-4; D gene unclear. The length of the CDR3 is 14 residues. V lost 0 bases to trimming and J lost 4 bases, with 9 bases between them. In germline, CDR1 is DFQATT, CDR2 SNEGSKA (reference sequence). The CDR3 DNA follows: TGCAGTGCTAGAGATGTCAGGCTTAATGAAAAACTGTTTTTT. Translation: CSARDVRLNEKLFF.